This paragraph covers one T cell receptor (beta chain) sequence. Germline loops: CDR1 PRHDT, CDR2 FYEKMQ (reference sequence). J was trimmed by 7 bases and V by 5 bases; bases with no gene match: 2. The length of the CDR3 is 14 residues. The data derive from a study of blood T cell repertoires in COVID-19. In the study overall: In each case, the material was cDNA or gDNA derived from T cells, B-cell-depleted T cells, or PBMCs.

Original data processing: Reference gene primer amplification gave estimated nucleated cell counts. TCRdb's table, derived via immunoSEQ multiplex PCR, lists solely in-frame clones and lacks some. From that table come the V and J calls and clone size; the DNA was used to work out D and trimming. The data contain roughly 150,000 clones, around 80% of them singletons. Input material: peripheral blood. This clonotype was obtained from a man in his sixties with active or convalescent COVID-19. This sequence joins TRBV13 and TRBJ1-6, with 10 bases aligning to TRBD1. CDR3 DNA sequence: TGTGCCAGCAGCCCGGGACAGGGGAATTCACCCCTCCACTTT. This translates into CASSPGQGNSPLHF.